The clone carrying this T cell receptor beta chain was recorded a few times. Its antigen is not identified. This specimen belongs to a study of T-cell memory formation after mild COVID-19. About the study: Clusters of TCRs were largely donor specific. Study observations and caveats: Mainly in CM and EM were contracting CD4+ clones; CD8+ were in EMRA. There were some responding clones in pre-infection memory, which suggested that cross-reactive memory had joined.

TCR alpha and TCR beta cDNA libraries with sample barcodes and UMIs came from 5'RACE using constant-segment primers. TCRdb independently ran MiXCR on the 5' RACE reads; one entry per CDR3 protein. The table has about 180,000 distinct CDR3 sequences, approximately 17% seen once; the top ten hold roughly 3.9%. This CDR3 contains 14 residues. The V gene's germline CDR1 is LGHDT and CDR2 YNNKEL (reference sequence). Between the trimmed V and J ends, which lost 4 bases and 2 bases, there was a span of 12 bases. The specimen was PBMCs or a T cell subset sorted from them (not recorded which). The sequence was obtained from a man aged 18-30 years who had mild COVID-19 (a few samples of this study predate the infection). Cell type and time point are not known. The chain recombines TRBV3-1 with TRBJ2-7; D is unclear. DNA of the CDR3: TGTGCCAGCAGCCTAAGCTTCCCCCCCTACGAGCAGTACTTC. It translates to CASSLSFPPYEQYF.